A single sample is the source of the 26 T cell receptor beta chains below, sequenced in a study of shared clonotypes between healthy human individuals. Repertoires were generated with immunoSEQ multiplex PCR, while TCRdb's copy carries only in-frame clones and drops some. The profile shows about 980,000 clones, roughly 72% of them singletons. Sequencing was done on a sample of memory CD4+ T cells sorted from blood. Documented subset: CD45RA-negative fraction. These receptors were taken from a man between 18 and 35 years old in good health.

CDR3 DNA sequence: TGTGCCAGCAGCCAGCCGGGACTAGTGCAAGAGACCCAGTACTTC. This gives the protein CASSQPGLVQETQYF. The J gene is TRBJ2-5, the V gene TRBV7-9, with 8 bases identical to TRBD2. J was trimmed by 2 bases and V by 5 bases; bases with no gene match: 7. The CDR3 covers 15 residues. The germline V gene encodes CDR1 SEHNR and CDR2 FQNEAQ (reference sequence).

The DNA of the CDR3 is TGTGCCAGCAGCCTCGACAGGGGGTACTTCAATGAGCAGTTCTTC. It yields the protein CASSLDRGYFNEQFF. The chain recombines TRBV7-2 with TRBJ2-1; 9 bases agree with TRBD1. V gave up 5 bases and J gave up 6 bases; unmatched junction bases: 8. The CDR3 runs 15 residues. Germline-derived CDR1 and CDR2 are SGHTA and FQGNSA. Looking up the rest from reference TRBV7-2 and TRBJ2-1 gives the full variable domain: GAGVSQSPSNKVTEKGKDVELRCDPISGHTALYWYRQSLGQGLEFLIYFQGNSAPDKSGLPSDRFSAERTGGSVSTLTIQRTQQEDSAVYLCASSLDRGYFNEQFFGPGTRLTVL.

This chain links TRBV29-1 with TRBJ2-2; 8 bases line up with TRBD2. Unmatched junction bases numbered 10, after V lost 6 bases and J lost 4 bases. Germline loops: CDR1 SQVTM, CDR2 ANQGSEA. This CDR3 region has 15 residues. CDR3 nucleotides: TGCAGCGTCAAAGGGGGACTAGTCGCCACCGGGGAGCTGTTTTTT. Translated: CSVKGGLVATGELFF.

CDR3 in amino acids: CAWSAGVGGLYEQYF. The CDR3 DNA follows: TGTGCCTGGAGTGCTGGGGTCGGGGGACTCTACGAGCAGTACTTC. This chain uses TRBV30 with TRBJ2-7, with a possible D match to TRBD2 (6 bases). The CDR3 runs to 15 residues. Germline values: CDR1 GTSNPN, CDR2 SVGIG (reference sequence). V shed 1 base and J shed 3 bases, with 16 bases lying between them.

The CDR3 DNA reads TGTGCCAGCAGCTTAGCGTGGGGTTCCGGAAACACCATATATTTT. This codes for CASSLAWGSGNTIYF. J is TRBJ1-3 and V is TRBV7-2; D unresolved. Trimming pared 0 bases from V and 4 bases from J, leaving 10 bases between. CDR3 length: 15 amino acids. Germline V gives CDR1 SGHTA, CDR2 FQGNSA.

The rearrangement uses TRBV5-1 and TRBJ1-2; D call uncertain. Germline CDR1 SGHRS, CDR2 YFSETQ. V shed 4 bases and J shed 2 bases, with 6 bases lying between them. The CDR3 covers 12 residues. The CDR3 here is CASSAGNYGYTF. The CDR3 DNA sequence: TGCGCCAGCAGCGCGGGGAACTATGGCTACACCTTC. Filled out from reference TRBV5-1 and TRBJ1-2, the complete variable domain reads KAGVTQTPRYLIKTRGQQVTLSCSPISGHRSVSWYQQTPGQGLQFLFEYFSETQRNKGNFPGRFSGRQFSNSRSEMNVSTLELGDSALYLCASSAGNYGYTFGSGTRLTVV.

The rearrangement links TRBV5-1 to TRBJ2-2; 11 positions agree with TRBD2. This CDR3 has 15 residues. V was pared by 4 bases and J by 6 bases, with 5 bases of the junction left unmatched. The germline CDR1 and CDR2 sequences are SGHRS and YFSETQ. CDR3 residues: CASSPRLAGSGELFF. The CDR3 nucleotides read TGCGCCAGCAGCCCCAGACTAGCGGGGTCCGGGGAGCTGTTTTTT.

At least ten counts were recorded for this clone. Other DNA sequences in the sample encode the same CDR3. This sequence joins TRBV7-2 and TRBJ1-6; 7 bases map to TRBD1. The CDR3 extends over 14 amino acids. The germline CDR1 and CDR2 sequences are SGHTA and FQGNSA. With V trimmed by 1 base and J by 10 bases, 4 bases remained unmatched. The CDR3 loop reads CASSLGQGGSPLHF. CDR3 in DNA: TGTGCCAGCAGCTTAGGCCAGGGGGGCTCACCCCTCCACTTT.

The gene calls are TRBV4-2 and TRBJ2-2; tentatively, D is TRBD2 (5 bases). The V and J ends lost 0 bases and 5 bases respectively, with 10 bases between them. This CDR3 spans 15 amino acids. Germline V lookup: CDR1 LGHNA, CDR2 YNFKEQ. Written as DNA, the CDR3 is TGTGCCAGCAGCCAAGATGTGAGGGAAACCGGGGAGCTGTTTTTT. Translating it yields CASSQDVRETGELFF.

The rearrangement links TRBV4-1 to TRBJ2-1; TRBD1 aligns across 7 bases. Trimming at V came to 0 bases and at J to 8 bases, leaving 10 bases not matched to a gene. The CDR3 covers 16 residues. Germline assignment: CDR1 MGHRA and CDR2 YSYEKL. The CDR3 spells CASSQDETGKRDEQFF. CDR3 in DNA: TGCGCCAGCAGCCAAGACGAGACAGGGAAAAGAGATGAGCAGTTCTTC.

The chain combines TRBV25-1 with TRBJ1-1, with 7 nucleotides matching TRBD1. Germline values: CDR1 MGHDK, CDR2 SYGVNS. V was clipped by 3 bases and J by 2 bases; unmatched bases: 3. The CDR3 has 14 amino acids. The chain's CDR3 is CASSDGTANTEAFF. CDR3 DNA sequence: TGTGCCAGCAGTGACGGGACAGCCAACACTGAAGCTTTCTTT.

Details on this clone: At one end the junction does not follow the germline gene, possibly because of a read error. The chain links TRBV7-2 to TRBJ2-7; D unclear. Germline V gene sequence: CDR1 SGHTA, CDR2 FQGNSA. This CDR3 is built from 13 residues. CDR3 in DNA: TGTGCCAGCAGGTTAGTTGGCTCCTACGAGCAGTACTTC. As protein: CASRLVGSYEQYF.

J is TRBJ2-5 and V is TRBV2; D gene unclear. The CDR3 contains 12 residues. Germline V lookup: CDR1 SNHLY, CDR2 FYNNEI. V dropped 4 bases and J dropped 5 bases, with 8 bases sitting between them. The CDR3 nucleotides read TGTGCCAGCAGTGGGATGGTGGAGACCCAGTACTTC. It translates to CASSGMVETQYF.

This rearrangement joins TRBV7-2 to TRBJ1-2; unclear D gene. With 5 bases removed from V and 4 bases from J, the gap between germline ends came to 11 bases. Per germline, CDR1 SGHTA and CDR2 FQGNSA. CDR3 length: 13 amino acids. The CDR3 sequence: CASSPSATYGYTF. DNA of the CDR3: TGTGCCAGCAGCCCCTCGGCCACCTATGGCTACACCTTC.

A remark on this clone: Within the sample, other DNA sequences also encode this same CDR3. The CDR3 DNA sequence: TGTGCCAGCAGCTTCTCGATGAACACTGAAGCTTTCTTT. Its translation is CASSFSMNTEAFF. The chain has TRBV7-2 and TRBJ1-1; no clear D. Trimming shortened V by 3 bases and J by 0 bases, and 5 bases separated the two germline ends. CDR1 SGHTA and CDR2 FQGNSA come from the germline V gene. The CDR3 totals 13 residues.

The rearrangement uses TRBV6-1 and TRBJ2-7; D might be TRBD1 (6 bases). Germline V gene lookup returns CDR1 MNHNS and CDR2 SASEGT. V lost 1 base and J lost 5, with 12 bases in between. The CDR3 covers 14 residues. CDR3 sequence: CASSEGAGVDEQYF. The CDR3 DNA follows: TGTGCCAGCAGTGAAGGGGCAGGGGTTGACGAGCAGTACTTC.

This clone appeared a single time. This chain uses TRBV10-3 with TRBJ1-4, with 8 bases identical to TRBD1. Germline values: CDR1 ENHRY, CDR2 SYGVKD. J gave up 5 bases and V 2 bases, and 4 bases lay outside the gene matches. The CDR3 is made up of 15 amino acids. The CDR3 here is CAISEPWTGNEKLFF. DNA of the CDR3: TGTGCCATCAGTGAGCCCTGGACAGGGAATGAAAAACTGTTTTTT.

The rearrangement uses TRBV7-9 and TRBJ2-1, with D possibly matching TRBD2 (6 bases). V was pared by 11 bases and J by 2 bases, with 19 bases between. This CDR3 has 15 amino acids. Looked up from germline, CDR1 is SEHNR and CDR2 is FQNEAQ (reference sequence). The CDR3 DNA reads as TGTGCCCACACAAATCCGGGGGTACCCTACAATGAGCAGTTCTTC. Protein product: CAHTNPGVPYNEQFF. The full variable domain, completed using reference TRBV7-9 and TRBJ2-1, is DTGVSQNPRHKITKRGQNVTFRCDPISEHNRLYWYRQTLGQGPEFLTYFQNEAQLEKSRLLSDRFSAERPKGSFSTLEIQRTEQGDSAMYLCAHTNPGVPYNEQFFGPGTRLTVL.

The J gene is TRBJ2-7, the V gene TRBV7-2; no reliable D call. The V and J ends lost 3 bases and 5 bases respectively, with 11 bases between them. There are 13 residues in the CDR3. The V gene's germline CDR1 is SGHTA and CDR2 FQGNSA. CDR3 residues: CASSFNPVDEQYF. The DNA of the CDR3 is TGTGCCAGCAGCTTCAATCCGGTGGACGAGCAGTACTTC.

This clone was seen many times. The chain couples TRBV7-3 to TRBJ2-1, with D possibly matching TRBD2 (7 bases). The CDR3 totals 19 residues. Trimming left V 5 bases short and J 2 bases short, with 25 bases between. The germline gives CDR1 SGHTA, CDR2 FQGTGA. CDR3 protein: CASSPYRMGAGVAYNEQFF. Here the CDR3 DNA reads TGTGCCAGCAGCCCCTACCGTATGGGGGCGGGGGTGGCCTACAATGAGCAGTTCTTC.

The V and J genes are TRBV5-1 and TRBJ1-1, with no clear D. The CDR3 consists of 14 residues. Trimming took off 0 bases at V and 0 bases at J, with 6 bases between the two ends. Germline V gene data show CDR1 as SGHRS and CDR2 as YFSETQ. The CDR3 loop reads CASSLELLNTEAFF. Here the CDR3 DNA reads TGCGCCAGCAGCTTGGAGCTACTGAACACTGAAGCTTTCTTT.

V gene TRBV10-1 combines with J gene TRBJ2-3; a weak D match, TRBD2 (5 bases). This CDR3 is 14 amino acids long. CDR1 WNHNN and CDR2 SYGVQD come from the germline V gene (reference sequence). Trimming removed 4 bases from V and 4 bases from J, with 12 bases in between. The CDR3 sequence is CASSVIGKSDTQYF. The CDR3 nucleotides are TGCGCCAGCAGTGTAATCGGGAAGTCAGATACGCAGTATTTT.

V gene TRBV10-2 combines with J gene TRBJ2-5; no firm D call. Germline CDR1 and CDR2: WSHSY and SAAADI. CDR3 length: 12 residues. The ends were cut back, 7 bases at V and 2 bases at J, with 8 bases in the middle. CDR3 nucleotides: TGCGCCAGCACGGGTCCGCAAGAGACCCAGTACTTC. This codes for CASTGPQETQYF.

This clone showed up many times. The chain carries TRBV30 and TRBJ1-4; D gene unclear. CDR3 length: 15 amino acids. Per germline, CDR1 GTSNPN and CDR2 SVGIG (reference sequence). V shed 2 bases and J shed 0 bases, with 10 bases lying between them. The CDR3 spells CAWSSWKATNEKLFF. The CDR3 coding sequence is TGTGCCTGGAGTAGCTGGAAGGCAACTAATGAAAAACTGTTTTTT.

This chain links TRBV10-2 with TRBJ2-2; 8 nucleotides align to TRBD1. J gave up 7 bases and V 6 bases, and 7 bases lay outside the gene matches. CDR1 is WSHSY, CDR2 SAAADI, per germline. The CDR3 has 14 residues. This chain's CDR3 is CASRAGGVIGELFF. In nucleotides, the CDR3 is TGCGCCAGCAGGGCAGGGGGCGTTATCGGGGAGCTGTTTTTT.

In this sample, this clone turned up once. The DNA of the CDR3 is TGCGCCAGCAGCGACCGGACTGGAACCAGTTCAGATACGCAGTATTTT. The encoded protein is CASSDRTGTSSDTQYF. The rearrangement uses TRBV5-1 and TRBJ2-3; D might be TRBD2 (5 bases). The V gene lost 4 bases and the J gene lost 4 bases, with 19 bases spanning the gap. CDR1 and CDR2 (germline): SGHRS, YFSETQ. CDR3 size: 16 residues. Supplemented by reference TRBV5-1 and TRBJ2-3, the full variable domain reads KAGVTQTPRYLIKTRGQQVTLSCSPISGHRSVSWYQQTPGQGLQFLFEYFSETQRNKGNFPGRFSGRQFSNSRSEMNVSTLELGDSALYLCASSDRTGTSSDTQYFGPGTRLTVL.